This T cell receptor beta chain was sequenced during a study of blood T cell repertoires in COVID-19. This clone was found once. With V trimmed by 0 bases and J by 7 bases, 10 bases remained unmatched. This CDR3 has 18 residues. Germline assignment: CDR1 MNHEY and CDR2 SVGEGT. Original methodology: Amplification of reference gene primers was used by the study to estimate nucleated cell counts. Method: immunoSEQ multiplex PCR; TCRdb's copy keeps in-frame clones and lacks some. Clone size and V and J calls were adopted from that table, with D and trimming inferred from the DNA. The data hold about 120,000 clones, with about three quarters observed a single time.

This clonotype was obtained from a woman between 70 and 85 years old with acute or convalescent COVID-19. The sequenced sample was peripheral blood. The chain carries TRBV6-2 or TRBV6-3 and TRBJ1-6, with 9 bases fitting TRBD1. The CDR3 DNA is TGTGCCAGCAGTTACTCGAGCGGACAGGGGCTCCGAAATTCACCCCTCCACTTT. Protein sequence: CASSYSSGQGLRNSPLHF.